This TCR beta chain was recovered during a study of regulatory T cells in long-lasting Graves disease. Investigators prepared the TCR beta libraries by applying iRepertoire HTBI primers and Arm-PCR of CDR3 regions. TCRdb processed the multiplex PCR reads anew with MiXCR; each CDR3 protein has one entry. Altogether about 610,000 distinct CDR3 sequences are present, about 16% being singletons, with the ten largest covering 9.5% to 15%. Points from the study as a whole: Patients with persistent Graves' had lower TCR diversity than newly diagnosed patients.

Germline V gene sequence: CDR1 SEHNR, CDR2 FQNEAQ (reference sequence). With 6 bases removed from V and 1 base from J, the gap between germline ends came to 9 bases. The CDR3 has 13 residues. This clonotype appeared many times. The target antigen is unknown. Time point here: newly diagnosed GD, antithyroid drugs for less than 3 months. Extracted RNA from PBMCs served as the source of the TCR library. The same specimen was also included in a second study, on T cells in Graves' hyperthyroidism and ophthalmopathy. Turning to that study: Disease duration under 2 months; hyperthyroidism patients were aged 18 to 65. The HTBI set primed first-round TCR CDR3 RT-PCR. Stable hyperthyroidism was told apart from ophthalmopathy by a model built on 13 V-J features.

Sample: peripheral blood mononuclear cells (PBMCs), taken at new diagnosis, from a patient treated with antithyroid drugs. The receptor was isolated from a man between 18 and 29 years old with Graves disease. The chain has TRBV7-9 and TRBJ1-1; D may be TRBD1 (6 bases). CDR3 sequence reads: CASRPQGNTEAFF. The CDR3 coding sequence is TGTGCCAGCAGACCACAGGGGAACACTGAAGCTTTCTTT.